The T cell receptor beta chain under discussion was sequenced for a study of blood T cell repertoires in COVID-19. The wider study: The study drew acute and convalescent COVID-19 samples from the United States, Italy and Spain. Nucleic acid was either cDNA or gDNA, and it came from T cells, B-cell-depleted T cells, or PBMCs.

In terms of age and location, participants ranged from about 18 to 100 years and lived in 24 US areas. V lost 4 bases, J lost 1 base, and 7 bases stayed unmatched. This CDR3 has 15 amino acids. Looked up from germline, CDR1 is LGHDT and CDR2 is YNNKEL (reference sequence). Methods used by the authors: Reference gene primer amplification gave nucleated cell count estimates. Repertoires were generated with immunoSEQ multiplex PCR, while TCRdb's copy carries only in-frame clones and drops some. V, J and clone size derive from that table, while D and trimming were established from the DNA sequence. Of some 220,000 clones listed, 70% to 85% are singletons.

The origin of this receptor is a woman between 40 and 50 years old with acute COVID-19. Sequences were obtained from PBMCs or T cells enriched from blood (not recorded which). The chain couples TRBV3-1 (or the pseudogene TRBV3-2) to TRBJ2-7; 7 bases agree with TRBD1. The CDR3 loop is CASSPGQEPSYEQYF. The DNA for the CDR3 is TGTGCCAGCAGCCCCGGACAGGAACCTTCCTACGAGCAGTACTTC.